A selection of T cell receptor beta chains follows, all from one sample in a study of blood T cell repertoires in COVID-19. Profiling relied on immunoSEQ multiplex PCR, and the TCRdb table lists in-frame clones only, not all of them. The table lists 200,000 to 250,000 clones, under 90% of them singletons. The sample consisted of PBMCs or T cells enriched from blood (not recorded which). These receptors all stem from a man aged 35-49 years who had recovered from COVID-19. The CDR3 runs from the conserved cysteine through the conserved F or W. Fields, in order: J gene, V gene, D gene, clone size, CDR3 protein, CDR3 DNA. D genes are given only for firm matches. Expanded clones get a size class; other rows say once, few or many, or leave the size out.

j_call: TRBJ1-1; v_call: TRBV12-3/TRBV12-4; d_call: NA; clone_size: few; cdr3_aa: CASNLTPNTEAFF; cdr3_nt: TGTGCCAGCAATCTGACACCCAACACTGAAGCTTTCTTT
j_call: TRBJ2-7; v_call: TRBV24-1; d_call: NA; clone_size: NA; cdr3_aa: CATSDGHSYEQYF; cdr3_nt: TGTGCCACCAGTGACGGTCACTCCTACGAGCAGTACTTC
j_call: TRBJ1-4; v_call: TRBV18; d_call: NA; clone_size: NA; cdr3_aa: CASSPFSQGPNEKLFF; cdr3_nt: TGTGCCAGCTCACCATTTTCCCAGGGCCCTAATGAAAAACTGTTTTTT
j_call: TRBJ1-1; v_call: TRBV4-2; d_call: TRBD1; clone_size: NA; cdr3_aa: CASSPRDRTLNTEAFF; cdr3_nt: TGTGCCAGCAGCCCCCGGGACAGGACACTGAACACTGAAGCTTTCTTT
j_call: TRBJ1-1; v_call: TRBV27; d_call: NA; clone_size: NA; cdr3_aa: CASSLSLGAGVNTEAFF; cdr3_nt: TGTGCCAGCAGTTTATCGTTGGGGGCCGGGGTGAACACTGAAGCTTTCTTT
j_call: TRBJ2-2; v_call: TRBV7-2; d_call: NA; clone_size: NA; cdr3_aa: CASSVRLNTGELFF; cdr3_nt: TGTGCCAGCAGCGTTCGTTTGAACACCGGGGAGCTGTTTTTT
j_call: TRBJ2-3; v_call: TRBV6-4; d_call: NA; clone_size: medium-sized; cdr3_aa: CASSEDGAKGTDTQYF; cdr3_nt: TGTGCCAGCAGTGAGGACGGAGCGAAGGGGACAGATACGCAGTATTTT
j_call: TRBJ2-5; v_call: TRBV19; d_call: NA; clone_size: NA; cdr3_aa: CASSIGVQETQYF; cdr3_nt: TGTGCCAGTAGTATAGGAGTTCAAGAGACCCAGTACTTC
j_call: TRBJ2-5; v_call: TRBV7-2; d_call: NA; clone_size: NA; cdr3_aa: CASSPDGRGGETQYF; cdr3_nt: TGTGCCAGCAGCCCAGACGGCCGAGGCGGGGAGACCCAGTACTTC
j_call: TRBJ2-3; v_call: TRBV5-1; d_call: TRBD1; clone_size: NA; cdr3_aa: CASSDDRAGTDTQYF; cdr3_nt: TGCGCCAGCAGCGACGACAGGGCGGGCACAGATACGCAGTATTTT
j_call: TRBJ2-3; v_call: TRBV11-2; d_call: NA; clone_size: NA; cdr3_aa: CASGTMDTQYF; cdr3_nt: TGTGCCAGCGGTACTATGGATACGCAGTATTTT
j_call: TRBJ1-1; v_call: TRBV11-3; d_call: NA; clone_size: NA; cdr3_aa: CASSLAGVNTEAFF; cdr3_nt: TGTGCCAGCAGCTTAGCGGGGGTTAACACTGAAGCTTTCTTT